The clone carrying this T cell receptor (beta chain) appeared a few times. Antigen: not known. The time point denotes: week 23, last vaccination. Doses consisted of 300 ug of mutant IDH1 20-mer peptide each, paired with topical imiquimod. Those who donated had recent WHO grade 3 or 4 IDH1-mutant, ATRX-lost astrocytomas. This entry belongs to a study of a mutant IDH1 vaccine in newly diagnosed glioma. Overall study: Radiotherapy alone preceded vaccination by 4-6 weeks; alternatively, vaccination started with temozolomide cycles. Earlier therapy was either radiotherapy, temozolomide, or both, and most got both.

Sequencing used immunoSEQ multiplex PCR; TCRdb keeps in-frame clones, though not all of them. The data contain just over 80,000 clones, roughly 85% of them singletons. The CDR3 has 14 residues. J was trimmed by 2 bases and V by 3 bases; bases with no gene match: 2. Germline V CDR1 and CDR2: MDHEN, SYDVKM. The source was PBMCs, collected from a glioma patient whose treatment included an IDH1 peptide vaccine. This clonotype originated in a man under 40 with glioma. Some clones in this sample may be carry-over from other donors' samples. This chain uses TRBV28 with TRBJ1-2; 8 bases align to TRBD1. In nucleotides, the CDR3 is TGTGCCAGCAGTTTGACAGGGGAAAACTATGGCTACACCTTC. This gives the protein CASSLTGENYGYTF.